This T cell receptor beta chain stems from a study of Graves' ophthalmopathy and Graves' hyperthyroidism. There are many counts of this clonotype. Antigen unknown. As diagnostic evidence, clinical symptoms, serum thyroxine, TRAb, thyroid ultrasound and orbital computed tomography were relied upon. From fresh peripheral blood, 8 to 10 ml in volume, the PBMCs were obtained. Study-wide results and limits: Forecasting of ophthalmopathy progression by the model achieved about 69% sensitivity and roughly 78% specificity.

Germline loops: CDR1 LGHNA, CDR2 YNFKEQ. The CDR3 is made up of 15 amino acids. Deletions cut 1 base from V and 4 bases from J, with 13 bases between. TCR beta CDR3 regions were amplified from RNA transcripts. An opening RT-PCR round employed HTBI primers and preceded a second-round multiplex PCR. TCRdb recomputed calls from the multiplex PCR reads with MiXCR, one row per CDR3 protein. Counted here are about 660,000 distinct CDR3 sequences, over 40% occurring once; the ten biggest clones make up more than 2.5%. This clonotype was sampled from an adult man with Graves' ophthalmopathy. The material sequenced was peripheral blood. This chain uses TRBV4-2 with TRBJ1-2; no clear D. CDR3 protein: CASSQVISGSYGYTF. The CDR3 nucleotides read TGTGCCAGCAGCCAAGTCATATCAGGCAGCTATGGCTACACCTTC.